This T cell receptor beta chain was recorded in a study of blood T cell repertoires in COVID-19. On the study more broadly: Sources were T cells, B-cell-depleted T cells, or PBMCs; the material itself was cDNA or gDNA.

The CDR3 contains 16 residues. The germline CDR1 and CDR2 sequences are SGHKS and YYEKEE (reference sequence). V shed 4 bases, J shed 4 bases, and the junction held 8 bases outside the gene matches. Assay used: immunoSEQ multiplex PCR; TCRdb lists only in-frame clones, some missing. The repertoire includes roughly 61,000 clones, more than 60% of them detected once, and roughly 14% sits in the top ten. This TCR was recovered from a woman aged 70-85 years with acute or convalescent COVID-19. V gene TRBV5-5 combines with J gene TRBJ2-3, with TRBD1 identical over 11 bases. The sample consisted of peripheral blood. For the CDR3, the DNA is TGTGCCAGCAGCGTAGGGGTGGGACAGGGGGCAGATACGCAGTATTTT. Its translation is CASSVGVGQGADTQYF.